These 32 T cell receptor beta chains share one sample of origin, sequenced in a study of blood T cell repertoires in COVID-19. Some clones are missing from TCRdb's copy, which holds only in-frame ones; the method was immunoSEQ multiplex PCR. Here the sample spans tens of thousands of clones, around 90% being singletons. Sequenced input: peripheral blood. These receptors all stem from a human donor in a cohort sampled during active COVID-19.

The V and J genes are TRBV30 and TRBJ2-1; 14 bases match TRBD2. This CDR3 contains 13 residues. The V and J ends lost 8 bases and 4 bases, in that order; junction bases with no gene match: 1. The germline gives CDR1 GTSNPN, CDR2 SVGIG (reference sequence). The CDR3 loop reads CARTSGGYNEQFF. The CDR3 nucleotides read TGTGCCCGGACTAGCGGGGGGTACAATGAGCAGTTCTTC. The complete variable domain, with remaining parts taken from reference TRBV30 and TRBJ2-1, reads SQTIHQWPATLVQPVGSPLSLECTVEGTSNPNLYWYRQAAGRGLQLLFYSVGIGQISSEVPQNLSASRPQDRQFILSSKKLLLSDSGFYLCARTSGGYNEQFFGPGTRLTVL.

This clone was counted a few times. The chain recombines TRBV6-5 with TRBJ1-2, with TRBD1 matching over 8 bases. Trimming at V came to 7 bases and at J to 4 bases, leaving 8 bases not matched to a gene. Germline CDR1 is MNHEY and CDR2 is SVGAGI. The CDR3 length is 14 residues. This CDR3 reads CASTQTGASYGYTF. In DNA, the CDR3 is TGTGCCAGCACTCAGACAGGGGCGAGCTATGGCTACACCTTC.

The chain couples TRBV4-3 to TRBJ2-1; TRBD2 matches at 7 bases. The CDR3 totals 15 residues. The J segment lost 12 bases and the V segment lost 2 bases, leaving 13 bases of the junction unmatched. Germline values: CDR1 LGHNA, CDR2 YSLEER. The CDR3 DNA is TGCGCCAGCAGCCAAAAATATGGGGAGGGCCTTGGGCAGTTCTTC. Protein sequence: CASSQKYGEGLGQFF.

This clone was seen once. V and J are TRBV5-1 and TRBJ1-2; maybe TRBD1 (6 bases). The V gene lost 1 base and the J gene lost 6 bases, with 16 bases spanning the gap. Per the germline V gene, CDR1 is SGHRS and CDR2 is YFSETQ. The CDR3 loop spans 15 amino acids. CDR3 DNA: TGCGCCAGCAGCTTGAGGCAGGGACAACTCGATGGCTACACCTTC. Protein: CASSLRQGQLDGYTF.

This chain connects TRBV2 to TRBJ2-1; the match to TRBD2 covers 12 bases. The CDR3 has 16 amino acids. Germline V gene data show CDR1 as SNHLY and CDR2 as FYNNEI. V was clipped by 6 bases and J by 7 bases; unmatched bases: 10. CDR3 coding DNA: TGTGCCAGCAGATTCTCTAGCGGGAGGGGGGGGAATGAGCAGTTCTTC. Protein product: CASRFSSGRGGNEQFF.

The chain couples TRBV4-1 to TRBJ1-1; 9 bases are a match to TRBD1. Germline V gene lookup returns CDR1 MGHRA and CDR2 YSYEKL. The trim removed 1 base at V and 9 bases at J, leaving 9 bases unmatched. The CDR3 totals 15 residues. This CDR3 reads CASSQGDRDSIQAFF. The CDR3 nucleotides are TGCGCCAGCAGCCAAGGGGACAGGGATTCCATTCAAGCTTTCTTT.

V gene TRBV6-1 combines with J gene TRBJ2-3, with D tentatively TRBD2 (6 bases). V lost 1 base and J 1 base, leaving 15 bases between the germline ends. The CDR3 spans 17 residues. Germline CDR1 is MNHNS and CDR2 is SASEGT. In DNA form, the CDR3 reads TGTGCCAGCAGTGAAGGTGGATGGCGGGGAGGCACAGATACGCAGTATTTT. This gives the protein CASSEGGWRGGTDTQYF.

This chain joins TRBV6-5 and TRBJ1-1; 12 nucleotides align to TRBD1. Germline V CDR1 and CDR2: MNHEY, SVGAGI. The CDR3 covers 16 residues. The V gene end was trimmed by 2 bases and the J gene end by 3 bases; junction bases not matched to a gene: 4. The CDR3 here is CASSYGTGGADTEAFF. The CDR3, as DNA: TGTGCCAGCAGTTACGGGACAGGGGGCGCGGACACTGAAGCTTTCTTT.

The sample holds a few counts of this clone. This sequence joins TRBV11-2 and TRBJ1-2, with D uncertain. The germline gives CDR1 SGHAT, CDR2 FQNNGV. Trimming pared 5 bases from V and 0 bases from J, leaving 4 bases between. The CDR3 is 12 amino acids. The CDR3 region is CASSTTNYGYTF. The CDR3 DNA is TGTGCCAGCAGCACTACTAACTATGGCTACACCTTC. The whole variable domain, filled in from reference TRBV11-2 and TRBJ1-2, reads EAGVAQSPRYKIIEKRQSVAFWCNPISGHATLYWYQQILGQGPKLLIQFQNNGVVDDSQLPKDRFSAERLKGVDSTLKIQPAKLEDSAVYLCASSTTNYGYTFGSGTRLTVV.

V usage is TRBV29-1 and J usage is TRBJ2-3; D perhaps matches TRBD2 (6 bases). The germline gives CDR1 SQVTM, CDR2 ANQGSEA. V lost 3 bases and J 0 bases, leaving 13 bases between the germline ends. This CDR3 contains 15 residues. CDR3 sequence: CSVDLGEVSTDTQYF. For the CDR3, the DNA is TGCAGCGTTGACTTGGGGGAGGTGAGCACAGATACGCAGTATTTT.

The chain carries TRBV18 and TRBJ1-1; D unresolved. Trimming pared 1 base from V and 7 bases from J, leaving 13 bases between. Germline V gene lookup returns CDR1 KGHSH and CDR2 LQKENI. The CDR3 extends over 14 amino acids. The CDR3 DNA is TGTGCCAGCTCACCACTAGGCTGGTCGGGTGAAGCTTTCTTT. It translates to CASSPLGWSGEAFF.

V and J are TRBV5-1 and TRBJ1-1, with 7 bases lining up with TRBD1. Looked up from germline, CDR1 is SGHRS and CDR2 is YFSETQ. The V segment lost 4 bases and the J segment 5 bases; nucleotides outside the gene matches: 8. The CDR3 is made up of 14 amino acids. Here the CDR3 reads CASSPTGVETEAFF. CDR3 DNA sequence: TGCGCCAGCAGCCCAACAGGGGTTGAAACTGAAGCTTTCTTT. The full variable domain, with the rest looked up from reference TRBV5-1 and TRBJ1-1, is KAGVTQTPRYLIKTRGQQVTLSCSPISGHRSVSWYQQTPGQGLQFLFEYFSETQRNKGNFPGRFSGRQFSNSRSEMNVSTLELGDSALYLCASSPTGVETEAFFGQGTRLTVV.

The chain links TRBV7-9 to TRBJ2-1; 7 nucleotides agree with TRBD1. V lost 1 base and J lost 14; bases outside the gene matches: 5. The CDR3 has 12 amino acids. Germline values: CDR1 SEHNR, CDR2 FQNEAQ (reference sequence). The CDR3 protein is CASSLETGKEFF. CDR3 nucleotide sequence: TGTGCCAGCAGCTTAGAGACAGGGAAGGAGTTCTTC. The full variable domain, rest sourced from reference TRBV7-9 and TRBJ2-1, is DTGVSQNPRHKITKRGQNVTFRCDPISEHNRLYWYRQTLGQGPEFLTYFQNEAQLEKSRLLSDRFSAERPKGSFSTLEIQRTEQGDSAMYLCASSLETGKEFFGPGTRLTVL.

V and J are TRBV28 and TRBJ1-2; possibly TRBD1 for D (6 bases). This CDR3 has 14 amino acids. V gave up 4 bases and J gave up 3 bases, with 12 bases separating them. Germline CDR1 reads MDHEN; CDR2 reads SYDVKM. The CDR3 DNA reads TGTGCCAGCAGTTCTGCAGGGGTCGACTATGGCTACACCTTC. Amino acid sequence: CASSSAGVDYGYTF.

This clone was seen just once. The rearrangement links TRBV7-6 to TRBJ2-7, with 9 positions matching TRBD1. Germline V gives CDR1 SGHVS, CDR2 FNYEAQ. V lost 5 bases to trimming and J lost 3 bases; unmatched junction nucleotides: 2. This CDR3 has 13 amino acids. The CDR3 DNA reads as TGTGCCAGCAGCAGGGGACAGGGCTACGAGCAGTACTTC. Amino acids: CASSRGQGYEQYF. The variable domain in full, completed from reference TRBV7-6 and TRBJ2-7, reads GAGVSQSPRYKVTKRGQDVALRCDPISGHVSLYWYRQALGQGPEFLTYFNYEAQQDKSGLPNDRFSAERPEGSISTLTIQRTEQRDSAMYRCASSRGQGYEQYFGPGTRLTVT.

This clone appeared a few times. The chain couples TRBV15 to TRBJ1-4; D gene uncertain. The germline V and J ends were trimmed by 0 bases and 7 bases, with 9 bases remaining between them. This CDR3 region has 14 residues. The germline V gene encodes CDR1 LNHNV and CDR2 YYDKDF (reference sequence). The CDR3 reads CATSRDKASEKLFF. CDR3 DNA sequence: TGTGCCACCAGCAGAGATAAAGCAAGTGAAAAACTGTTTTTT.

The V and J genes are TRBV6-6 and TRBJ2-5, with D possibly TRBD2 on 5 matching bases. The CDR3 has 12 amino acids. CDR1 is MNHNY and CDR2 is SVGAGI in the germline V gene (reference sequence). V lost 3 bases and J 4 bases, leaving 6 bases between the germline ends. The CDR3 DNA sequence: TGTGCCAGCAGTTATCGGGGAGAGACCCAGTACTTC. It encodes CASSYRGETQYF.

V is TRBV19 and J is TRBJ2-7; TRBD2 agrees at 7 bases. Germline values: CDR1 LNHDA, CDR2 SQIVND (reference sequence). With V trimmed by 3 bases and J by 4 bases, 6 bases remained unmatched. The CDR3 length is 14 residues. The CDR3 DNA follows: TGTGCCAGTAGTATTGGGACGCGGGGGTACGAGCAGTACTTC. Translation: CASSIGTRGYEQYF.

This clone turned up a few times. V usage is TRBV11-2 and J usage is TRBJ2-7; 7 positions match TRBD2. CDR1 is SGHAT and CDR2 is FQNNGV in the germline V gene. Germline trimming cut 5 bases from V and 0 bases from J; bases unmatched to any gene: 7. The CDR3 runs 15 residues. Here the CDR3 reads CASSPLAASSYEQYF. The CDR3 nucleotides read TGTGCCAGCAGCCCGCTAGCGGCCAGCTCCTACGAGCAGTACTTC.

This chain links TRBV7-8 with TRBJ2-7, with 9 bases matching TRBD1. The CDR3 length is 15 residues. Germline trimming cut 3 bases from V and 3 bases from J; bases unmatched to any gene: 6. Germline-derived CDR1 and CDR2 are SGHVS and FQNEAQ. The CDR3 region has the DNA TGTGCCAGCAGCTTGTTTCGGGACAGGGACTACGAGCAGTACTTC. Amino acid sequence: CASSLFRDRDYEQYF. Supplemented by reference TRBV7-8 and TRBJ2-7, the full variable domain reads GAGVSQSPRYKVAKRGQDVALRCDPISGHVSLFWYQQALGQGPEFLTYFQNEAQLDKSGLPSDRFFAERPEGSVSTLKIQRTQQEDSAVYLCASSLFRDRDYEQYFGPGTRLTVT.

The V and J genes are TRBV11-1 and TRBJ1-6; maybe TRBD1 (6 bases). Germline V CDR1 and CDR2: SGHAT, FQDESV (reference sequence). Trimming pared 3 bases from V and 8 bases from J, leaving 11 bases between. The CDR3 runs to 14 residues. CDR3 DNA: TGTGCCAGCAGCTTTGGGGGGGCTCATTCACCCCTCCACTTT. Residues: CASSFGGAHSPLHF.

The chain's CDR3 is CASSRGGGGANIQYF. Here the CDR3 DNA reads TGTGCCAGCAGCCGGGGGGGTGGGGGCGCGAACATTCAGTACTTC. The chain couples TRBV5-8 to TRBJ2-4; TRBD2 agrees at 8 bases. CDR3 length equals 15 residues. V trimming: 4 bases; J trimming: 7 bases; junction bases outside the gene matches: 10. Germline V gives CDR1 SGHTS, CDR2 YDEGEE. The complete variable domain, with remaining parts taken from reference TRBV5-8 and TRBJ2-4, reads EAGVTQSPTHLIKTRGQQATLRCSPISGHTSVYWYQQALGLGLQFLLWYDEGEERNRGNFPPRFSGRQFPNYSSELNVNALELEDSALYLCASSRGGGGANIQYFGAGTRLSVL.

J is TRBJ2-7 and V is TRBV2, with D possibly TRBD1 on 6 matching bases. CDR3 length: 13 amino acids. V was cut by 2 bases and J by 6 bases, with 11 bases left in between. CDR1 is SNHLY, CDR2 FYNNEI, per germline. The CDR3 protein is CASSEWGLSEQYF. Here the CDR3 DNA reads TGTGCCAGCAGTGAATGGGGGCTCAGCGAGCAGTACTTC. Based on the CDR3 plus reference TRBV2 and TRBJ2-7, the full variable domain is EPEVTQTPSHQVTQMGQEVILRCVPISNHLYFYWYRQILGQKVEFLVSFYNNEISEKSEIFDDQFSVERPDGSNFTLKIRSTKLEDSAMYFCASSEWGLSEQYFGPGTRLTVT.

The chain couples TRBV5-4 to TRBJ2-1; possibly TRBD2 for D (6 bases). CDR3 size: 16 residues. Germline V gives CDR1 SGHNT, CDR2 YYREEE (reference sequence). V shed 4 bases and J shed 0 bases, with 14 bases lying between them. The DNA of the CDR3 is TGTGCCAGCAGCGCCCGGCTAGCGAGCTCCTACAATGAGCAGTTCTTC. This codes for CASSARLASSYNEQFF.

This clone was recorded once. The J gene is TRBJ2-7, the V gene TRBV4-1; D might be TRBD1 (5 bases). Germline lookup yields CDR1 MGHRA and CDR2 YSYEKL. V was trimmed by 1 base and J by 2 bases, leaving 21 bases between them. The CDR3 runs 18 residues. CDR3 loop: CASSQGPRETSAAYEQYF. DNA of the CDR3: TGCGCCAGCAGCCAAGGCCCCAGGGAAACTTCCGCAGCCTACGAGCAGTACTTC.

This clone occurred a few times. V gene TRBV2 combines with J gene TRBJ1-1, with D possibly TRBD1 on 6 matching bases. V was pared by 2 bases and J by 9 bases, with 13 bases between. CDR3 length: 13 amino acids. Germline CDR1 SNHLY, CDR2 FYNNEI. The CDR3: CASSEMVGQKAFF. CDR3 nucleotide sequence: TGTGCCAGCAGTGAAATGGTGGGACAAAAAGCTTTCTTT.

This clone turned up a few times. The rearrangement joins TRBV5-1 to TRBJ1-6; D remains unclear. V shed 3 bases and J shed 7 bases, with 8 bases lying between them. CDR1 SGHRS and CDR2 YFSETQ come from the germline V gene. This CDR3 is 13 amino acids long. The DNA of the CDR3 is TGCGCCAGCAGCTCCAGTAAGAATTCACCCCTCCACTTT. Translation: CASSSSKNSPLHF.

The chain combines TRBV7-3 with TRBJ2-1, with TRBD2 identical over 7 bases. V lost 1 base to trimming and J lost 8 bases; unmatched junction nucleotides: 5. The CDR3 covers 14 residues. In germline, CDR1 is SGHTA, CDR2 FQGTGA. DNA of the CDR3: TGTGCCAGCAGCTTAAAGGTGGGGAGGGATGAGCAGTTCTTC. It translates to CASSLKVGRDEQFF.

The chain is built from TRBV7-8 and TRBJ1-6; D might be TRBD1 (6 bases). The V gene lost 6 bases and the J gene lost 9 bases, with 12 bases spanning the gap. In germline, CDR1 is SGHVS, CDR2 FQNEAQ. The CDR3 is made up of 13 amino acids. CDR3 sequence (DNA): TGTGCCAGCAGTTCAGGGGACGCTTCACCCCTCCACTTT. As protein: CASSSGDASPLHF.

The CDR3 DNA reads as TGTGCCAGCAGCCGGGATCCTAGCGGGGCCAATGAGCAGTTCTTC. Amino acid sequence: CASSRDPSGANEQFF. The chain employs TRBV7-6 and TRBJ2-1; 9 positions match TRBD2. The germline gives CDR1 SGHVS, CDR2 FNYEAQ. Unmatched junction bases numbered 8, after V lost 5 bases and J lost 6 bases. The CDR3 is 15 residues long.

The sample holds one count of this clone. This chain uses TRBV7-9 with TRBJ2-7, with D maybe TRBD1 (8 bases). V lost 5 bases and J lost 2, with 19 bases in between. In germline, CDR1 is SEHNR, CDR2 FQNEAQ (reference sequence). The CDR3 loop spans 16 amino acids. The CDR3 loop reads CASSTSGAGQAYEQYF. The CDR3 DNA is TGTGCCAGCAGCACGAGCGGGGCGGGACAGGCCTACGAGCAGTACTTC.

This chain joins TRBV4-1 and TRBJ2-3, with TRBD2 matching 8 bases. With 4 bases clipped from V and 1 base from J, the junction kept 10 bases outside the gene matches. Germline assignment: CDR1 MGHRA and CDR2 YSYEKL. This CDR3 has 17 amino acids. DNA for the CDR3: TGCGCCAGCAGCCGATGGGGAGGTAGCGGGGGCACAGATACGCAGTATTTT. Translating it yields CASSRWGGSGGTDTQYF.